This T cell receptor (beta chain) originates from a study of T cell repertoires in cytomegalovirus infection. Findings and limits, study-wide: Cumulative public TCR beta family frequency identified carriers of CMV plus the relevant HLA.

Trimming cost V 3 bases and J 1 base; bases outside gene matches: 1. This CDR3 contains 14 residues. Germline CDR1 is DFQATT and CDR2 is SNEGSKA (reference sequence). As concerns this clonotype: What it binds is unknown.

TCRdb reanalysed the reads using MiXCR and keeps one entry per CDR3 protein. This table has just over 450,000 distinct CDR3 sequences, approximately 40% appearing once. The material was cultured PBMCs, obtained from culture after CMV antigen stimulation. The source of this sequence is a human donor in good health (CMV status not recorded). Some clones in this sample may be carry-over from other donors' samples. The V and J genes are TRBV20-1 and TRBJ2-5; TRBD1 agrees at 11 bases. The CDR3 loop reads CSARGQGGQETQYF. CDR3 DNA: TGCAGTGCTAGGGGACAGGGGGGCCAAGAGACCCAGTACTTC.